One sample yielded the 3 T cell receptor beta chains listed below, sequenced in a study of blood T cell repertoires in COVID-19. The method was immunoSEQ multiplex PCR; TCRdb's version includes in-frame clones alone and lacks a portion of them. The sample includes 200,000 to 300,000 clones, roughly nine tenths of them seen just once. Sequencing input: peripheral blood. The receptors come from a man between 60 and 70 years old with acute or convalescent COVID-19.

The CDR3 bases are TGTGCCAGCAGCTTAGTTGGGGGCGCGAGTAGGTCAGATACGCAGTATTTT. Its protein product is CASSLVGGASRSDTQYF. This chain joins TRBV11-2 and TRBJ2-3, with D perhaps matching TRBD1 (6 bases). This CDR3 contains 17 residues. Trimming removed 1 base from V and 4 bases from J, with 18 bases in between. Germline V CDR1 and CDR2: SGHAT, FQNNGV.

The chain employs TRBV7-2 and TRBJ2-5; TRBD1 aligns across 7 bases. The CDR3 is 13 residues long. J was trimmed by 4 bases and V by 1 base; bases with no gene match: 0. Germline V gene data show CDR1 as SGHTA and CDR2 as FQGNSA. This chain's CDR3 is CASSLDRGETQYF. CDR3 in DNA: TGTGCCAGCAGCTTAGACAGGGGAGAGACCCAGTACTTC.

This clone was detected only a few times. The chain links TRBV21-1 to TRBJ2-7; the table's D call of TRBD2 was not tested on the DNA. TRBV21-1 is a recognized pseudogene. This CDR3 region has 18 residues. The CDR3: CASSKEGETCLSSYEQYF. In DNA form, the CDR3 reads TGTGCCAGCAGCAAAGAAGGAGAGACCTGTCTTAGCTCCTACGAGCAGTACTTC.